This T cell receptor (beta chain) comes out of a study of cytomegalovirus exposure and HLA in healthy donors. The repertoire was sequenced with immunoSEQ multiplex PCR; TCRdb's copy has only in-frame clones and lacks some. The profile shows some 150,000 clones, 70% to 90% of them singletons. CDR1 and CDR2 from the germline V gene are MNHNY and SVGAGI (reference sequence). The CDR3 is made up of 14 amino acids. After removal of 8 bases from V and 7 bases from J, the junction contained 13 bases not matched to a gene. The sequence was collected from a man aged 18 to 30 in good health and CMV-seropositive. The V and J genes are TRBV6-6 and TRBJ2-5; 7 bases are a match to TRBD1. Sequencing used PBMCs. CDR3 amino acids: CASGPGQRKATQYF. In nucleotides, the CDR3 is TGTGCCAGCGGTCCGGGACAGAGAAAAGCGACCCAGTACTTC.